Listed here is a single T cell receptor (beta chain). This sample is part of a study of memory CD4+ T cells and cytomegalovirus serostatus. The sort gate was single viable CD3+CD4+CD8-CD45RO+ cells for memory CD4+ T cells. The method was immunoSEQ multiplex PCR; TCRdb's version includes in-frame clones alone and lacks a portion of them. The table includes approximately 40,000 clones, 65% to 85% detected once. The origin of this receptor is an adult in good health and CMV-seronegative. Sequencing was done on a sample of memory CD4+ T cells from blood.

CDR3 DNA: TGTGCTAGTGGTTTGAGCGGGGGGACCTACAATGAGCAGTTCTTC. Its protein is CASGLSGGTYNEQFF. The J gene is TRBJ2-1, the V gene TRBV12-5; 9 bases line up with TRBD2. The CDR3 is 15 residues long. Losses at the gene ends were 2 bases for V and 2 bases for J; bases not matched to a gene: 1. The germline V gene encodes CDR1 LGHNT and CDR2 FRNRAP.